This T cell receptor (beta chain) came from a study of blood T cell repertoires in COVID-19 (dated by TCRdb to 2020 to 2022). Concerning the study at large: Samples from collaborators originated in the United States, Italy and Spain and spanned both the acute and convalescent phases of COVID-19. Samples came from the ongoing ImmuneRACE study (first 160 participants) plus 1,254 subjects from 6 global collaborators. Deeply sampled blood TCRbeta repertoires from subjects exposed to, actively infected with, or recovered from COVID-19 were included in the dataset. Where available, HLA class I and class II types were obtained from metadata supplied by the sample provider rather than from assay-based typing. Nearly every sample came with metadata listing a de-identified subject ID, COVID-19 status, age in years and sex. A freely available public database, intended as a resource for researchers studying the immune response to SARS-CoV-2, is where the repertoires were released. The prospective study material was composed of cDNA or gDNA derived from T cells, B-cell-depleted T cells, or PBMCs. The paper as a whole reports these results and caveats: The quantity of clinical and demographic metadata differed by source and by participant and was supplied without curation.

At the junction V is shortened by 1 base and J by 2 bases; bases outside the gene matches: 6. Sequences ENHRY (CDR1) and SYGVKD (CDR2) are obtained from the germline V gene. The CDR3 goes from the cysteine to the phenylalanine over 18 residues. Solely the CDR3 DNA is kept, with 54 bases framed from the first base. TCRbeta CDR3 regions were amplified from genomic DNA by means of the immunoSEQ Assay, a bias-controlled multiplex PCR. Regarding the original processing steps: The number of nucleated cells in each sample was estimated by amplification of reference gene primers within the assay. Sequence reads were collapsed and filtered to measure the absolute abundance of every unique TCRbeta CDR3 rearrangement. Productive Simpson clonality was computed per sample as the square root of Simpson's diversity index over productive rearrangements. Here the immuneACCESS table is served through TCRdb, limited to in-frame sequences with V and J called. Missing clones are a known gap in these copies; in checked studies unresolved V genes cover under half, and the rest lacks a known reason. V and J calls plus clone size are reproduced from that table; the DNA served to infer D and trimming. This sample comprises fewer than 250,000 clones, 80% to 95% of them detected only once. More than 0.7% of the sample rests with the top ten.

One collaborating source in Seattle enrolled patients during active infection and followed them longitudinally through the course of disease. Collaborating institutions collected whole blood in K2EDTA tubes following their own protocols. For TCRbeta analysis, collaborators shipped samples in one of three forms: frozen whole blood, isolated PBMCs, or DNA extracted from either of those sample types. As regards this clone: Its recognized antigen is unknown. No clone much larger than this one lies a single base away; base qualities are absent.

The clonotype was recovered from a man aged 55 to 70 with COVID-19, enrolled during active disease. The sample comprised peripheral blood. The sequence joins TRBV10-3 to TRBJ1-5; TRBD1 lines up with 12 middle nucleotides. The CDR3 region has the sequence CAISEWGQGAGGNQPQHF. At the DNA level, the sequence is TGTGCCATCAGTGAGTGGGGACAGGGGGCAGGAGGCAATCAGCCCCAGCATTTT.